Each of the 19 T cell receptor beta chains below was sequenced from the same sample in a study of cytomegalovirus exposure and HLA in healthy donors. Sequencing was performed with immunoSEQ multiplex PCR; in TCRdb, only in-frame clones are kept and a portion is missing. The sample shows under 200,000 clones, about 81% of them seen only once. The sequenced sample consisted of PBMCs. The receptors originated from a woman aged 25 to 39 in good health and CMV-seronegative.

The chain joins TRBV19 to TRBJ1-5; 9 bases align to TRBD1. After removal of 7 bases from V and 5 bases from J, the junction contained 6 bases not matched to a gene. The germline V gene encodes CDR1 LNHDA and CDR2 SQIVND (reference sequence). The CDR3 is 14 residues long. The CDR3 protein is CASKTGGEHQPQHF. Here the CDR3 DNA reads TGTGCCAGTAAAACAGGGGGCGAACATCAGCCCCAGCATTTT.

The gene calls are TRBV6-5 and TRBJ2-5; possibly TRBD2 for D (5 bases). Germline assignment: CDR1 MNHEY and CDR2 SVGAGI. The CDR3 spans 13 residues. Deletions cut 4 bases from V and 2 bases from J, with 8 bases between. CDR3 DNA sequence: TGTGCCAGCAGTTTAGCGATTCAAGAGACCCAGTACTTC. This gives the protein CASSLAIQETQYF.

In its sample, this clone was seen once. The chain recombines TRBV19 with TRBJ1-2; 11 bases map to TRBD1. V gave up 10 bases and J gave up 4 bases; unmatched junction bases: 11. This CDR3 region has 15 residues. Germline CDR1 and CDR2: LNHDA and SQIVND (reference sequence). The CDR3 region has the DNA TGTGCCACGAAAACGGACAGGGGGCGCGTCTATGGCTACACCTTC. Its translation is CATKTDRGRVYGYTF.

The chain employs TRBV29-1 and TRBJ2-5; D not certain. Germline V gives CDR1 SQVTM, CDR2 ANQGSEA. The V gene lost 6 bases and the J gene lost 5 bases, with 7 bases spanning the gap. CDR3 length: 10 amino acids. The CDR3 bases are TGCAGCGTCCGTTTCGAGACCCAGTACTTC. Translation: CSVRFETQYF.

The rearrangement links TRBV14 to TRBJ2-7, with 9 bases aligning to TRBD1. The CDR3 contains 16 residues. Per germline, CDR1 SGHDN and CDR2 FVKESK. The V segment lost 0 bases and the J segment 7 bases; nucleotides outside the gene matches: 10. CDR3 region: CASSQDRRTGAWEQYF. In DNA, the CDR3 is TGTGCCAGCAGCCAAGATAGGAGGACAGGGGCGTGGGAGCAGTACTTC.

This clone came up many times. V and J are TRBV7-9 and TRBJ2-1, with a weak D call TRBD1 (5 bases). CDR1 is SEHNR, CDR2 FQNEAQ, per germline (reference sequence). The CDR3 loop spans 15 amino acids. Trimming took off 3 bases at V and 2 bases at J, with 11 bases between the two ends. In nucleotides, the CDR3 is TGTGCCAGCAGCTTCGGAACAGGAGCCTACAATGAGCAGTTCTTC. It encodes CASSFGTGAYNEQFF.

This clone was picked up a small number of times. CDR3 loop: CATSGRGGGETQYF. The CDR3 coding sequence is TGTGCCACCAGCGGCCGGGGGGGCGGGGAGACCCAGTACTTC. V is TRBV15 and J is TRBJ2-5; 8 positions agree with TRBD2. CDR3 size: 14 residues. Trimming took 5 bases from V and 5 from J; bases not matched to a gene: 7. In germline, CDR1 is LNHNV, CDR2 YYDKDF (reference sequence). Full variable domain (outside the CDR3, taken from reference TRBV15 and TRBJ2-5): DAMVIQNPRYQVTQFGKPVTLSCSQTLNHNVMYWYQQKSSQAPKLLFHYYDKDFNNEADTPDNFQSRRPNTSFCFLDIRSPGLGDTAMYLCATSGRGGGETQYFGPGTRLLVL.

The chain links TRBV6-5 to TRBJ1-1; 10 bases line up with TRBD1. The CDR3 contains 15 residues. V gave up 2 bases and J gave up 1 base; unmatched junction bases: 1. CDR1 and CDR2 (germline): MNHEY, SVGAGI. CDR3 nucleotides: TGTGCCAGCAGTTACGGGGACAGGGGGAACACTGAAGCTTTCTTT. Amino acids: CASSYGDRGNTEAFF.

The sample holds one count of this clone. The CDR3 loop is CASSPSEGTGNQPQHF. CDR3 bases: TGTGCCAGCTCACCATCAGAGGGGACTGGCAATCAGCCCCAGCATTTT. The chain joins TRBV18 to TRBJ1-5, with D possibly being TRBD1 (5 bases). There are 16 residues in the CDR3. Germline loops: CDR1 KGHSH, CDR2 LQKENI. The germline V and J ends were trimmed by 2 bases and 2 bases, with 13 bases remaining between them.

This chain uses TRBV29-1 with TRBJ1-1; perhaps TRBD1 as D (6 bases). Germline CDR1 SQVTM, CDR2 ANQGSEA. The CDR3 extends over 13 amino acids. Deletions cut 6 bases from V and 3 bases from J, with 14 bases between. This CDR3 is CSVRTVVDTEAFF. The CDR3 DNA is TGCAGCGTGCGGACAGTTGTGGACACTGAAGCTTTCTTT.

V gene TRBV29-1 combines with J gene TRBJ2-1; D might be TRBD2 (6 bases). Trimming cost V 2 bases and J 5 bases, with 19 bases left between them. There are 16 residues in the CDR3. Germline V gene data show CDR1 as SQVTM and CDR2 as ANQGSEA. CDR3 protein: CSVEPYTRTGDNEQFF. CDR3 bases: TGCAGCGTTGAACCCTATACTAGAACGGGGGACAATGAGCAGTTCTTC.

CDR3 sequence: CASSPRQGQNTEAFF. CDR3 bases: TGTGCCAGCAGCCCTCGACAGGGGCAGAACACTGAAGCTTTCTTT. The rearrangement uses TRBV9 and TRBJ1-1; 8 nucleotides line up with TRBD1. The CDR3 covers 15 residues. The V segment lost 4 bases and the J segment 1 base; nucleotides outside the gene matches: 6. Germline CDR1 SGDLS, CDR2 YYNGEE.

The rearrangement joins TRBV9 to TRBJ2-7; 8 bases align to TRBD1. Germline loops: CDR1 SGDLS, CDR2 YYNGEE. J lost 1 base, V lost 4 bases, and 7 bases had no gene match. This CDR3 has 15 residues. The CDR3 sequence: CASSTGQGDSYEQYF. The CDR3 DNA follows: TGTGCCAGCAGCACCGGACAGGGAGATTCCTACGAGCAGTACTTC.

The chain carries TRBV9 and TRBJ2-1; maybe TRBD1 (6 bases). The ends were cut back, 3 bases at V and 8 bases at J, with 18 bases in the middle. The germline V gene encodes CDR1 SGDLS and CDR2 YYNGEE. The CDR3 covers 15 residues. CDR3 loop: CASSEPGFGGDEQFF. Written as DNA, the CDR3 is TGTGCCAGCAGCGAGCCGGGATTTGGGGGCGATGAGCAGTTCTTC.

The gene calls are TRBV28 and TRBJ1-2, with 11 bases aligning to TRBD1. Looked up from germline, CDR1 is MDHEN and CDR2 is SYDVKM. This CDR3 region has 14 residues. The J segment lost 4 bases and the V segment lost 5 bases, leaving 3 bases of the junction unmatched. In DNA, the CDR3 is TGTGCCAGCAGTCCCGGGACAGGGGGCTATGGCTACACCTTC. This sequence encodes CASSPGTGGYGYTF.

The chain joins TRBV27 to TRBJ2-7; 11 bases are shared with TRBD2. The CDR3 spans 16 residues. Looked up from germline, CDR1 is MNHEY and CDR2 is SMNVEV (reference sequence). Trimming removed 8 bases from V and 6 bases from J; junction bases left unmatched: 15. CDR3: CASRTTLAGDLAEQYF. The CDR3 region has the DNA TGTGCCAGCCGAACGACACTAGCGGGAGATTTGGCCGAGCAGTACTTC.

The CDR3 sequence is CASSPVFGGISDEQFF. The CDR3 DNA sequence: TGTGCCAGCTCACCAGTCTTTGGCGGGATTTCGGATGAGCAGTTCTTC. The V and J genes are TRBV18 and TRBJ2-1; D is possibly TRBD2 (6 bases). There are 16 residues in the CDR3. Between the trimmed V and J ends, which lost 2 bases and 8 bases, there was a span of 19 bases. CDR1 is KGHSH, CDR2 LQKENI, per germline.

The count of this clone is one. The V call is TRBV5-4, the J call TRBJ1-4; 10 bases align to TRBD1. The CDR3 has 14 amino acids. V was pared by 4 bases and J by 8 bases, with 5 bases of the junction left unmatched. Germline CDR1 is SGHNT and CDR2 is YYREEE (reference sequence). This CDR3 reads CASSTGTGVEKLFF. CDR3 nucleotide sequence: TGTGCCAGCAGCACCGGGACAGGGGTGGAAAAACTGTTTTTT. The full variable domain, with the rest looked up from reference TRBV5-4 and TRBJ1-4, is ETGVTQSPTHLIKTRGQQVTLRCSSQSGHNTVSWYQQALGQGPQFIFQYYREEENGRGNFPPRFSGLQFPNYSSELNVNALELDDSALYLCASSTGTGVEKLFFGSGTQLSVL.

This clone turned up a few times. The chain couples TRBV30 to TRBJ1-1; tentative D call: TRBD1 (5 bases). CDR3 length: 13 amino acids. From germline, CDR1 is GTSNPN and CDR2 SVGIG (reference sequence). Trimming stripped 6 bases from V and 0 bases from J, with 11 bases between. Written as DNA, the CDR3 is TGTGCCTGCGCTGCAGGGATGAACACTGAAGCTTTCTTT. Translation gives CACAAGMNTEAFF.